The 26 T cell receptor beta chains below were found in one sample sequenced in a study of siplizumab effects on memory and regulatory T cells. Sequenced by immunoSEQ multiplex PCR; TCRdb stores in-frame clones only, minus some. Of more than 85,000 clones detected, 92% appear once; the ten largest clones hold about 1.1%. The source material was CD4+ T cells sorted from blood. The receptors here all came from a human donor in good health.

This rearrangement joins TRBV4-1 to TRBJ1-2, with unresolved D. The CDR3 length is 13 residues. The V end was cut by 1 base, the J end by 5 bases, with 8 bases between. Germline assignment: CDR1 MGHRA and CDR2 YSYEKL. The CDR3 DNA is TGCGCCAGCAGCCAAGTAGCGATTTATGGCTACACCTTC. It translates to CASSQVAIYGYTF.

The V and J genes are TRBV7-9 and TRBJ2-3; TRBD2 might be the D (5 bases). Germline CDR1 SEHNR, CDR2 FQNEAQ (reference sequence). The V end was cut by 4 bases, the J end by 4 bases, with 15 bases between. The CDR3 contains 15 residues. The CDR3 nucleotides read TGTGCCAGCAGCTCATGGGGAGAGGGAGCAGATACGCAGTATTTT. It is translated as CASSSWGEGADTQYF.

This chain uses TRBV30 with TRBJ1-5; 7 nucleotides agree with TRBD1. The trim removed 3 bases at V and 6 bases at J, leaving 14 bases unmatched. Germline CDR1 GTSNPN, CDR2 SVGIG (reference sequence). The CDR3 totals 16 residues. The CDR3 region is CAWSLKGTADRQPQHF. In nucleotides, the CDR3 is TGTGCCTGGAGCCTAAAAGGGACAGCGGACCGTCAGCCCCAGCATTTT.

This clone was seen only once. The chain uses TRBV6-5 and TRBJ2-7; D tentatively reads TRBD1 or TRBD2 (6 bases each). Germline-derived CDR1 and CDR2 are MNHEY and SVGAGI. Trimming took 8 bases from V and 2 from J, leaving 19 bases between them. The CDR3 contains 15 residues. Here the CDR3 reads CASGIGSGGPYEQYF. DNA for the CDR3: TGTGCCAGCGGGATCGGGAGTGGGGGCCCCTACGAGCAGTACTTC.

The chain employs TRBV29-1 and TRBJ1-2; unclear D gene. The CDR3 length is 11 residues. From germline, CDR1 is SQVTM and CDR2 ANQGSEA. Trimming removed 1 base from V and 6 bases from J, with 6 bases in between. Here the CDR3 DNA reads TGCAGCGTTGAAGGGGCGGATGGCTACACCTTC. Amino acids: CSVEGADGYTF.

This chain uses TRBV6-4 with TRBJ2-6; 8 bases align to TRBD1. The CDR3 runs 17 residues. Germline V gene sequence: CDR1 MRHNA, CDR2 SNTAGT. After removal of 10 bases from V and 3 bases from J, the junction contained 14 bases not matched to a gene. The CDR3 spells CATSPQGADFGANVLTF. CDR3 coding DNA: TGTGCCACTAGTCCTCAGGGGGCGGACTTTGGGGCCAACGTCCTGACTTTC.

The chain carries TRBV18 and TRBJ1-1; D call uncertain. The length of the CDR3 is 14 residues. V lost 6 bases to trimming and J lost 2 bases, with 13 bases between them. The V gene's germline CDR1 is KGHSH and CDR2 LQKENI. The CDR3 nucleotides are TGTGCCAGCTCGGCAAACACCCTTAACACTGAAGCTTTCTTT. Translated, it gives CASSANTLNTEAFF.

V usage is TRBV19 and J usage is TRBJ1-5; possible D gene TRBD1, 6 bases. Germline lookup yields CDR1 LNHDA and CDR2 SQIVND (reference sequence). This CDR3 comprises 13 residues. Trimming took 2 bases from V and 9 from J, leaving 11 bases between them. The CDR3 reads CASSISGQLPQHF. The DNA for the CDR3 is TGTGCCAGTAGTATATCCGGACAGCTGCCCCAGCATTTT.

This clone was seen once. This chain links TRBV15 with TRBJ2-7, with D tentatively TRBD1 or TRBD2 (6 bases each). The CDR3 extends over 17 amino acids. The V gene's germline CDR1 is LNHNV and CDR2 YYDKDF (reference sequence). V gave up 1 base and J gave up 0 bases, with 16 bases separating them. The CDR3 DNA is TGTGCCACCAGCAGAGTTGAGGGGGTGCGGGGCTCCTACGAGCAGTACTTC. Encoded protein: CATSRVEGVRGSYEQYF.

The CDR3 region has the DNA TGTGCCAGCTCACCCATTCGGACCCAACAAGAGACCCAGTACTTC. Amino acid sequence: CASSPIRTQQETQYF. The chain combines TRBV18 with TRBJ2-5; D gene ambiguous. V lost 3 bases, J lost 2 bases, and 13 bases lay in between. Germline CDR1 reads KGHSH; CDR2 reads LQKENI. CDR3 length: 15 residues.

J is TRBJ2-7 and V is TRBV20-1; no firm D call. Germline V CDR1 and CDR2: DFQATT, SNEGSKA (reference sequence). The CDR3 loop spans 11 amino acids. The V and J ends lost 2 bases and 2 bases respectively, with 4 bases between them. CDR3 nucleotide sequence: TGCAGTGCTAGAAGGGCCTACGAGCAGTACTTC. Amino acids: CSARRAYEQYF.

The chain is built from TRBV9 and TRBJ2-7, with D possibly called TRBD1 or TRBD2 (6 bases each). V was cut by 7 bases and J by 4 bases, with 15 bases left in between. This CDR3 spans 13 amino acids. Looked up from germline, CDR1 is SGDLS and CDR2 is YYNGEE. CDR3 region: CASGGPNTYEQYF. CDR3 bases: TGTGCCAGCGGGGGGCCTAATACGTACGAGCAGTACTTC.

This clone was detected once. The chain recombines TRBV2 with TRBJ2-7; D unclear. The CDR3 is 13 residues long. The V and J ends lost 7 bases and 4 bases respectively, with 14 bases between them. Germline assignment: CDR1 SNHLY and CDR2 FYNNEI. CDR3 in DNA: TGTGCCAGCACCCGTCCTTTTGAATACGAGCAGTACTTC. Residues: CASTRPFEYEQYF.

This chain joins TRBV19 and TRBJ2-7; 9 nucleotides match TRBD1. The CDR3 is 13 residues long. V was pared by 5 bases and J by 3 bases, with 2 bases of the junction left unmatched. Germline CDR1 reads LNHDA; CDR2 reads SQIVND (reference sequence). CDR3 in amino acids: CASSDRGDYEQYF. The DNA for the CDR3 is TGTGCCAGTAGTGACAGGGGGGACTACGAGCAGTACTTC.

The chain is built from TRBV2 and TRBJ1-2, with a weak D call TRBD1 (5 bases). CDR1 and CDR2 from the germline V gene are SNHLY and FYNNEI. This CDR3 has 12 amino acids. Trimming cost V 6 bases and J 5 bases, with 10 bases left between them. CDR3: CASRWEGYGYTF. The DNA for the CDR3 is TGTGCCAGCAGGTGGGAGGGGTATGGCTACACCTTC. Filled out from reference TRBV2 and TRBJ1-2, the complete variable domain reads EPEVTQTPSHQVTQMGQEVILRCVPISNHLYFYWYRQILGQKVEFLVSFYNNEISEKSEIFDDQFSVERPDGSNFTLKIRSTKLEDSAMYFCASRWEGYGYTFGSGTRLTVV.

V gene TRBV28 combines with J gene TRBJ2-2; the D gene is possibly TRBD2 (6 bases). Trimming left V 6 bases short and J 6 bases short, with 14 bases between. Germline values: CDR1 MDHEN, CDR2 SYDVKM. The CDR3 is 14 residues long. CDR3 residues: CASRVGGRSGELFF. CDR3 nucleotides: TGTGCCAGCAGGGTGGGTGGGAGGTCCGGGGAGCTGTTTTTT.

This chain uses TRBV5-1 with TRBJ1-6; D gene unclear. Per germline, CDR1 SGHRS and CDR2 YFSETQ. The V end was cut by 0 bases, the J end by 9 bases, with 16 bases between. CDR3 length: 16 residues. The CDR3 bases are TGCGCCAGCAGCTTGGGACGGGTAGATTTTGGTTCACCCCTCCACTTT. Translated, it gives CASSLGRVDFGSPLHF.

The genes are TRBV5-4 and TRBJ2-7, with 10 bases aligning to TRBD1. Germline CDR1 SGHNT, CDR2 YYREEE (reference sequence). The CDR3 has 14 residues. The trim removed 4 bases at V and 2 bases at J, leaving 3 bases unmatched. The CDR3 is CASSLDRGAYEQYF. The CDR3 nucleotides are TGTGCCAGCAGCCTGGACAGGGGGGCCTACGAGCAGTACTTC.

The chain has TRBV6-5 and TRBJ1-1; the D gene is possibly TRBD1 (5 bases). The CDR3 extends over 14 amino acids. Germline loops: CDR1 MNHEY, CDR2 SVGAGI. V shed 2 bases and J shed 1 base, with 8 bases lying between them. CDR3 loop: CASSYGARNTEAFF. CDR3 nucleotides: TGTGCCAGCAGTTACGGGGCACGGAACACTGAAGCTTTCTTT.

The V and J genes are TRBV19 and TRBJ2-7; TRBD2 matches 10 bases. Trimming cost V 4 bases and J 7 bases; bases outside gene matches: 13. Germline assignment: CDR1 LNHDA and CDR2 SQIVND (reference sequence). This CDR3 comprises 16 residues. CDR3 in DNA: TGTGCCAGTAGTACTGGGGCTAGCGGGAGTCTGAAAGAGCAGTACTTC. Amino acids: CASSTGASGSLKEQYF.

In this sample, this clone turned up a few times. The chain joins TRBV19 to TRBJ1-1; D ambiguous. This CDR3 is built from 14 residues. Germline CDR1 LNHDA, CDR2 SQIVND (reference sequence). With 2 bases removed from V and 4 bases from J, the gap between germline ends came to 11 bases. The DNA for the CDR3 is TGTGCCAGTAGTATACCCCCGGGAGGCACTGAAGCTTTCTTT. Translated, it gives CASSIPPGGTEAFF.

The V gene is TRBV4-1, the J gene TRBJ1-1, with D possibly TRBD1 on 6 matching bases. Germline lookup yields CDR1 MGHRA and CDR2 YSYEKL. CDR3 length equals 17 residues. Trimming removed 1 base at V and 5 bases at J, with 20 bases between. Written as DNA, the CDR3 is TGCGCCAGCAGCCAAGTGGGACGGGCCGCGAGGGGGACTGAAGCTTTCTTT. Encoded protein: CASSQVGRAARGTEAFF.

This chain uses TRBV21-1 with TRBJ1-2; no check of the table's D call, TRBD1, against the DNA was made. TRBV21-1 is a recognized pseudogene. The CDR3 is made up of 16 amino acids. The CDR3: CASSFIRFKGDYGYTF. In DNA form, the CDR3 reads TGTGCCAGCAGCTTTATCCGGTTCAAAGGGGACTATGGCTACACCTTC.

The chain is built from TRBV30 and TRBJ2-2, with D unresolved. The CDR3 runs to 15 residues. Trimming took 0 bases from V and 6 from J, leaving 14 bases between them. In germline, CDR1 is GTSNPN, CDR2 SVGIG (reference sequence). As DNA, the CDR3 is TGTGCCTGGAGTGTGCGTTTGGTTGAGTCCGGGGAGCTGTTTTTT. The encoded protein is CAWSVRLVESGELFF.

The chain recombines TRBV19 with TRBJ1-5, with TRBD1 as a possible D gene (5 bases). Germline V CDR1 and CDR2: LNHDA, SQIVND (reference sequence). V lost 3 bases and J lost 3, with 15 bases in between. CDR3 length: 16 residues. DNA for the CDR3: TGTGCCAGTAGTATGCCCCCAGGGAGGTACAATCAGCCCCAGCATTTT. Translation gives CASSMPPGRYNQPQHF.

The chain couples TRBV15 to TRBJ1-1, with 7 bases matching TRBD1. Germline assignment: CDR1 LNHNV and CDR2 YYDKDF (reference sequence). The CDR3 is 14 amino acids. V shed 4 bases and J 5 bases; nucleotides not matched to a gene: 7. The CDR3 DNA reads TGTGCCACCAGCACTGTCACAGGGGCTACTGAAGCTTTCTTT. Its translation is CATSTVTGATEAFF.